Many counts were recorded for the clone carrying this TCR beta chain. The source of the sample is a study of early T cells in non-severe SARS-CoV-2 infection. The CDR3 sequence is 13 residues long. V was pared by 7 bases and J by 7 bases, with 16 bases between. MiXCR, applied by TCRdb to the 5' RACE reads, yields one record per CDR3 protein. The data show some 40,000 distinct CDR3 sequences, 5.3% seen once. This sequence was found in an adult who was a healthcare worker with PCR-confirmed SARS-CoV-2 infection or an uninfected control (not recorded which). The sequenced sample consisted of whole blood. The rearrangement links TRBV12-3 or TRBV12-4 to TRBJ1-1; D is unclear. In DNA form, the CDR3 reads TGTGCCAGCACCCCGGCCCTGGGAGTTGAAGCTTTCTTT. This encodes CASTPALGVEAFF.